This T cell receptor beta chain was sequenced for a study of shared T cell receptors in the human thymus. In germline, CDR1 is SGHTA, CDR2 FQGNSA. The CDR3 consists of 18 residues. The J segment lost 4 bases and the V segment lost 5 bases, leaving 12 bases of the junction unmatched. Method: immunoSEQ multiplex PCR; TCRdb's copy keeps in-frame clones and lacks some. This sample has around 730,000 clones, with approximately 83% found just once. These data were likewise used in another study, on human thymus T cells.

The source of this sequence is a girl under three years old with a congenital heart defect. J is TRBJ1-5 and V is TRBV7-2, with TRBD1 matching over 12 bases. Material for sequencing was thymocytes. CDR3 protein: CASSETGTGGKLNQPQHF. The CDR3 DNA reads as TGTGCCAGCAGCGAGACCGGGACAGGGGGCAAATTAAATCAGCCCCAGCATTTT.